The clone carrying this T cell receptor (beta chain) was picked up many times. Its antigen is unknown. Patients having uncontrolled infection, another autoimmune disease, pregnancy or lactation were not included. Each 10 ml fresh peripheral blood draw supplied the PBMCs. The CDR3 is 15 residues long. The V and J ends lost 0 bases and 6 bases, in that order; junction bases with no gene match: 7. The germline CDR1 and CDR2 sequences are SGHVS and FNYEAQ. These data originate in a study of T cells in Graves' hyperthyroidism and ophthalmopathy. Template material for amplifying TCR beta CDR3 regions consisted of RNA transcripts. During a first-round RT-PCR of the TCR CDR3, the HTBI primer set was used. TCRdb reprocessed the multiplex PCR reads with MiXCR, giving one entry per CDR3 protein. The data show under 400,000 distinct CDR3 sequences, around 18% seen once. Overall study results and limits: The model forecast ophthalmopathy, anticipating it by a median approximately 6.1 months before onset. Most thyroid clonotypes expanded above 0.001 were also detected in blood.

The specimen was blood. The J gene is TRBJ1-1, the V gene TRBV7-6, with TRBD1 matching 7 bases. The TCR sequence derives from a middle-aged woman with Graves' ophthalmopathy. CDR3 sequence reads: CASSLAEGATAEAFF. The CDR3 DNA is TGTGCCAGCAGCTTAGCGGAGGGGGCGACCGCTGAAGCTTTCTTT.